The 10 T cell receptor beta chains given below trace back to one sample, sequenced in a study of shared clonotypes between healthy human individuals. Produced via immunoSEQ multiplex PCR; TCRdb's table is partial and in-frame only. Counted here are over 1.5 million clones, 95% to 99% occurring once; the ten biggest clones make up around 0.47%. The sequenced sample was naive CD4+ T cells sorted from blood. As to subset: CD45RA+ positively selected. Source of these receptors: a man aged 30 to 45 in good health.

The gene calls are TRBV10-3 and TRBJ1-1; D remains unclear. Germline values: CDR1 ENHRY, CDR2 SYGVKD. Trimming removed 3 bases at V and 4 bases at J, with 9 bases between. This CDR3 has 13 amino acids. CDR3 bases: TGTGCCATCAGTGATCTGCTGGGCACTGAAGCTTTCTTT. It yields the protein CAISDLLGTEAFF.

The chain links TRBV6-5 to TRBJ1-3; D not certain. V was cut by 4 bases and J by 0 bases, with 10 bases left in between. CDR1 is MNHEY and CDR2 is SVGAGI in the germline V gene. The CDR3 has 15 residues. The CDR3 nucleotides are TGTGCCAGCAGTTCTAAGACGAACTCTGGAAACACCATATATTTT. Translated, it gives CASSSKTNSGNTIYF.

The chain employs TRBV18 and TRBJ1-1; D not certain. The CDR3 contains 14 residues. The germline V gene encodes CDR1 KGHSH and CDR2 LQKENI. Trimming stripped 2 bases from V and 1 base from J, with 8 bases between. The CDR3 sequence: CASSPLPQNTEAFF. The CDR3 DNA reads TGTGCCAGCTCACCATTACCGCAGAACACTGAAGCTTTCTTT.

The chain uses TRBV11-2 and TRBJ2-1; 13 positions match TRBD2. The CDR3 spans 16 residues. CDR1 is SGHAT and CDR2 is FQNNGV in the germline V gene. The V and J ends lost 1 base and 4 bases, in that order; junction bases with no gene match: 1. CDR3 in DNA: TGTGCCAGCAGCTTAGGGACTAGCGGGAGTTACAATGAGCAGTTCTTC. This encodes CASSLGTSGSYNEQFF.

The V call is TRBV19, the J call TRBJ1-5; D perhaps matches TRBD1 (5 bases). Germline V gene data show CDR1 as LNHDA and CDR2 as SQIVND (reference sequence). The V gene lost 5 bases and the J gene lost 0 bases, with 8 bases spanning the gap. The CDR3 is 14 amino acids. CDR3 bases: TGTGCCAGTAGTTTTGGGGGTAGCAATCAGCCCCAGCATTTT. The encoded protein is CASSFGGSNQPQHF. Combining the CDR3 with reference TRBV19 and TRBJ1-5 gives the whole variable domain DGGITQSPKYLFRKEGQNVTLSCEQNLNHDAMYWYRQDPGQGLRLIYYSQIVNDFQKGDIAEGYSVSREKKESFPLTVTSAQKNPTAFYLCASSFGGSNQPQHFGDGTRLSIL.

DNA for the CDR3: TGTGCCAGCAGCTCACAGGGTTGGGATGGCTACACCTTC. Protein product: CASSSQGWDGYTF. The chain has TRBV7-9 and TRBJ1-2, with a weak D call TRBD1 (6 bases). The CDR3 spans 13 residues. V was trimmed by 4 bases and J by 6 bases, leaving 12 bases between them. Germline V CDR1 and CDR2: SEHNR, FQNEAQ (reference sequence).

This clone was seen a single time. The V gene is TRBV7-2, the J gene TRBJ2-1, with 16 bases identical to TRBD2. The V segment lost 5 bases and the J segment 9 bases; nucleotides outside the gene matches: 10. The CDR3 has 17 residues. Germline CDR1 reads SGHTA; CDR2 reads FQGNSA. The CDR3 coding sequence is TGTGCCAGCAGCCCTCCGGGACTAGCGGGAGGGTTAGGTGAGCAGTTCTTC. Translation: CASSPPGLAGGLGEQFF.

V is TRBV5-4 and J is TRBJ2-7, with 11 bases matching TRBD2. Germline values: CDR1 SGHNT, CDR2 YYREEE (reference sequence). CDR3 length: 16 amino acids. V trimming: 4 bases; J trimming: 4 bases; junction bases outside the gene matches: 10. This chain's CDR3 is CASSAPLAGALYEQYF. The DNA for the CDR3 is TGTGCCAGCAGCGCGCCACTAGCGGGAGCGTTGTACGAGCAGTACTTC.

The chain joins TRBV19 to TRBJ1-1; the D is unclear. This CDR3 has 11 amino acids. Germline values: CDR1 LNHDA, CDR2 SQIVND (reference sequence). The V gene lost 4 bases and the J gene lost 9 bases, with 9 bases spanning the gap. The CDR3 nucleotides are TGTGCCAGTAGTACTGACCGTAAAGCTTTCTTT. The encoded protein is CASSTDRKAFF.

This sequence joins TRBV19 and TRBJ2-2; D is unresolved. The CDR3 sequence is 14 residues long. The V end lost 7 bases, the J end lost 0 bases, and 9 bases lay between the germline ends. CDR1 and CDR2 from the germline V gene are LNHDA and SQIVND (reference sequence). CDR3 protein: CASKKGSNTGELFF. Here the CDR3 DNA reads TGTGCCAGTAAGAAGGGTTCGAACACCGGGGAGCTGTTTTTT.